This T cell receptor beta chain stems from a study of blood T cell repertoires in COVID-19. Germline assignment: CDR1 MGHRA and CDR2 YSYEKL. Losses at the gene ends were 5 bases for V and 0 bases for J; bases not matched to a gene: 7. CDR3 length equals 16 residues. Some clones are missing from TCRdb's copy, which holds only in-frame ones; the method was immunoSEQ multiplex PCR. The table lists a few hundred thousand clones, 87% of them singletons, with 0.9% to 1.2% in the top ten. This clonotype was sampled from a woman under 40 who had recovered from COVID-19. This chain connects TRBV4-1 to TRBJ1-5, with TRBD1 matching 7 bases. The sequenced sample consisted of PBMCs or T cells enriched from blood (not recorded which). The CDR3 loop reads CASSARQGNSNQPQHF. Written as DNA, the CDR3 is TGCGCCAGCAGCGCCCGACAGGGAAATAGCAATCAGCCCCAGCATTTT.